These T cell receptor beta chains were read from a single sample in a study of blood T cell repertoires in COVID-19. Here immunoSEQ multiplex PCR was the method, and the copy in TCRdb shows in-frame clones only, minus some. This sample carries hundreds of thousands of clones, about nine tenths of them seen once, and the ten largest clones take more than 1.4%. Sequencing used peripheral blood. These receptors all stem from a woman aged 25 to 39 with active or convalescent COVID-19. The CDR3 runs from the conserved cysteine through the conserved F or W.

V	J	CDR3
TRBV5-1	TRBJ2-3	CASSLDPRDSGSVTQYF
TRBV9	TRBJ1-1	CASSVAPLNTEAFF
TRBV19	TRBJ2-7	CASSTSYGDSLKYF
TRBV11-3	TRBJ2-1	CASSLSGSSSYNEQFF
TRBV29-1	TRBJ1-1	CSADRGSTEAFF
TRBV3-1/TRBV3-2	TRBJ1-3	CASSRLGATGNTIYF
TRBV5-4	TRBJ2-5	CASSLAGGGETQYF
TRBV13	TRBJ2-7	CASSPPDRRNEQYF
TRBV29-1	TRBJ1-1	CSVGDGSRTEAFF
TRBV7-8	TRBJ1-1	CASSLSGLNTEAFF
TRBV9	TRBJ2-7	CASSVGPGETYEQYF
TRBV7-9	TRBJ1-4	CASSLDSGREDEKLFF
TRBV5-4	TRBJ2-1	CASSLGQTSYNEQFF
TRBV5-8	TRBJ2-2	CASSLFPGTGELFF
TRBV30	TRBJ2-1	CAWRVGGNYNEQFF
TRBV6-1	TRBJ1-1	CASSEWYGASREAEAFF
TRBV5-1	TRBJ2-1	CASSLPSGGDHNEQFF
TRBV4-2	TRBJ2-7	CASSVGLAGKYEQYF
TRBV18	TRBJ1-4	CASSPRDGTNEKLFF
TRBV12-3/TRBV12-4	TRBJ1-2	CASSPTGYGYTF
TRBV6-1	TRBJ2-1	CASSEALQLSRNEQFF
TRBV7-9	TRBJ2-1	CASSSTGANYNEQFF
TRBV5-6	TRBJ1-4	CASSFTATGINFNEKLFF
TRBV11-2	TRBJ1-2	CASSRVGTSNYGYTF
TRBV5-4	TRBJ1-6	CASSRDIEVGSPLHF
TRBV4-1	TRBJ1-5	CASSPQINQPQHF
TRBV3-1/TRBV3-2	TRBJ2-2	CASSQVASGTGELFF
TRBV19	TRBJ1-2	CASSIGGLGGYTF
TRBV3-1/TRBV3-2	TRBJ1-1	CASSQEQGNTEAFF
TRBV30	TRBJ1-1	CAWSVTVPGAFF
TRBV9	TRBJ2-7	CASSVGMGVDEQYF
TRBV5-1	TRBJ1-3	CASSPSSGNTIYF
TRBV19	TRBJ2-5	CASSIRDSQETQYF
TRBV13	TRBJ1-3	CASSLGPTGAGNTIYF
TRBV27	TRBJ1-5	CASRNSQAQPQHF
TRBV6-5	TRBJ1-1	CASRVGGPTEAFF
TRBV2	TRBJ1-4	CASSETGGGEKLFF